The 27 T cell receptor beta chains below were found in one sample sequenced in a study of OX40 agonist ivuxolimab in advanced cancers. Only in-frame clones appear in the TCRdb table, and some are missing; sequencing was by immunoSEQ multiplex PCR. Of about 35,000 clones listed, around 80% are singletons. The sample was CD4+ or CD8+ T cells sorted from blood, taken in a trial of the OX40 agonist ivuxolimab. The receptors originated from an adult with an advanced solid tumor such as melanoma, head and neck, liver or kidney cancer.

The CDR3 DNA is TGTGCCAGCAGTTACTCAGAAACCTCTCGGAACACTGAAGCTTTCTTT. Translation: CASSYSETSRNTEAFF. This rearrangement joins TRBV6-5 to TRBJ1-1, with D uncertain. Between the trimmed V and J ends, which lost 0 bases and 1 base, there was a span of 12 bases. Germline CDR1 reads MNHEY; CDR2 reads SVGAGI. The CDR3 spans 16 residues.

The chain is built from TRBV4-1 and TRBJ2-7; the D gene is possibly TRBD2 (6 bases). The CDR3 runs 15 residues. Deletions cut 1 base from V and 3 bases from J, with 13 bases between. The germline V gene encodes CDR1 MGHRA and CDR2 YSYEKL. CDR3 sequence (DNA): TGCGCCAGCAGCCAAGGGTGGGCTAGCGACTACGAGCAGTACTTC. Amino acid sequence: CASSQGWASDYEQYF.

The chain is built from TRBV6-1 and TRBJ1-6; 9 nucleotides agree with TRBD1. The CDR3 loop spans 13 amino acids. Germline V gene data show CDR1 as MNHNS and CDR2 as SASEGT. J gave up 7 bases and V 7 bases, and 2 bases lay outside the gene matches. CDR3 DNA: TGTGCCAGCACTGGGACAGGGAATTCACCCCTCCACTTT. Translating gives CASTGTGNSPLHF.

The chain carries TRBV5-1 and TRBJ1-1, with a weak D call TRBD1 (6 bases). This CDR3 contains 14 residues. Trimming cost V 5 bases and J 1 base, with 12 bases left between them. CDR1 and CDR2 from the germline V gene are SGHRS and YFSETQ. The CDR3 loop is CASREGGPNTEAFF. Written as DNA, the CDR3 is TGCGCCAGCAGGGAGGGGGGGCCGAACACTGAAGCTTTCTTT.

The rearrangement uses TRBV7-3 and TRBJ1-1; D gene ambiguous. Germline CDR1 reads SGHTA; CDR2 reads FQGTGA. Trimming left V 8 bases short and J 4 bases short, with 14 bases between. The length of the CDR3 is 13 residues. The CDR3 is CASGPRRLTEAFF. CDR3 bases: TGTGCCAGCGGCCCACGGAGGCTCACTGAAGCTTTCTTT.

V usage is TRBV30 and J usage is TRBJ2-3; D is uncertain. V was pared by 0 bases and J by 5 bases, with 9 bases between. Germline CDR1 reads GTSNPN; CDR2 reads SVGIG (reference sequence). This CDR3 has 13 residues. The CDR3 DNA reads TGTGCCTGGAGTGTACAAGCATTAGATACGCAGTATTTT. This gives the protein CAWSVQALDTQYF.

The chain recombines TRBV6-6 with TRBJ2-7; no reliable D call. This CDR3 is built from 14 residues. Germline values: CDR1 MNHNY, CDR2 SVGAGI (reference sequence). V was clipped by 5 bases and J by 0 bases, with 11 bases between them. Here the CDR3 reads CASSKAVGSYEQYV. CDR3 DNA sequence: TGTGCCAGCAGTAAGGCGGTAGGCTCCTACGAGCAGTACGTC.

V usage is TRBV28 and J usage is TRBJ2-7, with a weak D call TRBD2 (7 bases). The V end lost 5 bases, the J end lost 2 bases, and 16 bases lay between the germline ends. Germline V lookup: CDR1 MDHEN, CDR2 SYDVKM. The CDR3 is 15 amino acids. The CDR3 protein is CASSPRGGLTYEQYF. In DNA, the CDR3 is TGTGCCAGCAGTCCGAGGGGGGGGCTCACCTACGAGCAGTACTTC.

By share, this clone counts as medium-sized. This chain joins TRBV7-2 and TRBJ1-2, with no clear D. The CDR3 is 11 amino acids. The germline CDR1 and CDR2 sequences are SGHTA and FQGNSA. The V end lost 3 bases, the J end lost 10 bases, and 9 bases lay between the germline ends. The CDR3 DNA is TGTGCCAGCAGCTTGTTTACGGTCTACACCTTC. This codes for CASSLFTVYTF. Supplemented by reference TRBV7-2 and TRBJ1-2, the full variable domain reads GAGVSQSPSNKVTEKGKDVELRCDPISGHTALYWYRQSLGQGLEFLIYFQGNSAPDKSGLPSDRFSAERTGGSVSTLTIQRTQQEDSAVYLCASSLFTVYTFGSGTRLTVV.

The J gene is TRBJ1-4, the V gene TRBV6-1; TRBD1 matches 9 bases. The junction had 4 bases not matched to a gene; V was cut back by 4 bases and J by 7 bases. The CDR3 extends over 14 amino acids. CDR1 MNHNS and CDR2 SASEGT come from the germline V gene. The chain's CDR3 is CASSVQGASEKLFF. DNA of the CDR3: TGTGCCAGCAGTGTACAGGGGGCAAGTGAAAAACTGTTTTTT.

CDR3 sequence reads: CASSQQGLAGTDTQYF. In nucleotides, the CDR3 is TGCGCCAGCAGCCAACAGGGACTAGCGGGCACAGATACGCAGTATTTT. This chain joins TRBV5-1 and TRBJ2-3, with 11 bases lining up with TRBD2. CDR1 is SGHRS and CDR2 is YFSETQ in the germline V gene. V dropped 4 bases and J dropped 1; count of bases not matched to a gene: 5. The CDR3 has 16 amino acids.

CDR3 bases: TGTGCCAGTAGTATAGATAGGGGCAAGAATCAGCCCCAGCATTTT. As protein: CASSIDRGKNQPQHF. V is TRBV19 and J is TRBJ1-5; TRBD1 is a possible D gene (5 bases). V was trimmed by 0 bases and J by 4 bases, leaving 10 bases between them. The CDR3 contains 15 residues. The germline V gene encodes CDR1 LNHDA and CDR2 SQIVND (reference sequence).

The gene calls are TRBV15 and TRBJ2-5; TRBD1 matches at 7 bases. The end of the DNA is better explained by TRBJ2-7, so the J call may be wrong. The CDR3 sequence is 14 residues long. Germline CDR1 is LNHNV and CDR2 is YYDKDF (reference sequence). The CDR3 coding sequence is TGTGCCACCAGCAGGACAGGGTCTTCCTACGAGCAGTACTTC. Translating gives CATSRTGSSYEQYF.

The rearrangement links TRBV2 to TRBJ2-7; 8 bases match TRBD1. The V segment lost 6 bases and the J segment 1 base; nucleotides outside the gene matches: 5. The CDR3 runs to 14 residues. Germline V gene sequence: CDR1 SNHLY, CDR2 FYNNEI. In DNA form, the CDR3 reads TGTGCCAGCAGGGCTCAGGGGGCATCCTACGAGCAGTACTTC. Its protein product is CASRAQGASYEQYF.

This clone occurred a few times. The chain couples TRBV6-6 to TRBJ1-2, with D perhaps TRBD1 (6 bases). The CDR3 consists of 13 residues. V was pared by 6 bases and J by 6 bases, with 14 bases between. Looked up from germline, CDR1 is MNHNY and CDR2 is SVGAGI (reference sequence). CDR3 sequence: CASRIGTRDGYTF. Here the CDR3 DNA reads TGTGCCAGCAGGATCGGGACACGGGATGGCTACACCTTC.

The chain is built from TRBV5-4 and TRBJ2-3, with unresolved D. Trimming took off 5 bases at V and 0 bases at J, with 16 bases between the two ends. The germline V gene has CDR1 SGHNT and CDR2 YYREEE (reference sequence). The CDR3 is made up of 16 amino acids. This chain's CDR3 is CASSNLRTGSTDTQYF. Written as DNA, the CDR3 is TGTGCCAGCAGTAATCTCCGGACGGGTAGCACAGATACGCAGTATTTT.

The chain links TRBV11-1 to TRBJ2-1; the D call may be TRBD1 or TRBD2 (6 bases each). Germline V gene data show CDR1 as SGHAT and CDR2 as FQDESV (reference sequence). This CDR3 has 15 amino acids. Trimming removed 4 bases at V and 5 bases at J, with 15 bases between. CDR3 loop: CASSWGAGRNNEQFF. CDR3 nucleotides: TGTGCCAGCAGCTGGGGGGCGGGGAGAAACAATGAGCAGTTCTTC.

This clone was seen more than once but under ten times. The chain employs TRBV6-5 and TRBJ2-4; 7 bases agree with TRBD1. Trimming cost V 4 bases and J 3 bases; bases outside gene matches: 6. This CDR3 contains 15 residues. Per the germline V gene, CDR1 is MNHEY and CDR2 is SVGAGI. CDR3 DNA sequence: TGTGCCAGCAGTTCTACAGGGGCGGGCAAAAACATTCAGTACTTC. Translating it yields CASSSTGAGKNIQYF.

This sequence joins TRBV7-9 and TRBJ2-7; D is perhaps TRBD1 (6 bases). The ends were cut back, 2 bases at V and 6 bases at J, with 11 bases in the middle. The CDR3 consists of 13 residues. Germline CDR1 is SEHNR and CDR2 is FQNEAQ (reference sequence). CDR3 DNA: TGTGCCAGCAGCTTAACGGGACAAACCGAGCAGTACTTC. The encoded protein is CASSLTGQTEQYF.

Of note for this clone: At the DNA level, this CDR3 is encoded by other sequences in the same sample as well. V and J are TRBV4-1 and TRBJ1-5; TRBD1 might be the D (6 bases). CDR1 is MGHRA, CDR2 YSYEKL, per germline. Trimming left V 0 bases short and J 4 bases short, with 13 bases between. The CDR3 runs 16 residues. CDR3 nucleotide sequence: TGCGCCAGCAGCCAAGAAGGGAGGGGGGTAAATCAGCCCCAGCATTTT. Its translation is CASSQEGRGVNQPQHF.

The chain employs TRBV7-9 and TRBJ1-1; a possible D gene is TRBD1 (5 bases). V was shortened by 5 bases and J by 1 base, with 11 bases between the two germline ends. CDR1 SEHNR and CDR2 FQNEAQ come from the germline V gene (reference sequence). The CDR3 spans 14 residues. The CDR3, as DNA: TGTGCCAGCAGCATAGACACAGGGAACACTGAAGCTTTCTTT. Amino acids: CASSIDTGNTEAFF. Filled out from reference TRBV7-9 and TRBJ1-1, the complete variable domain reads DTGVSQNPRHKITKRGQNVTFRCDPISEHNRLYWYRQTLGQGPEFLTYFQNEAQLEKSRLLSDRFSAERPKGSFSTLEIQRTEQGDSAMYLCASSIDTGNTEAFFGQGTRLTVV.

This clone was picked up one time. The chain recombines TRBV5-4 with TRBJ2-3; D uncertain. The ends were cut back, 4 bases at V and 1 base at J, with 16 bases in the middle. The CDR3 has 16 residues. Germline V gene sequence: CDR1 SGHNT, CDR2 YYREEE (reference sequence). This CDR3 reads CASSPVLGMRTDTQYF. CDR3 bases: TGTGCCAGCAGCCCCGTTTTGGGGATGCGCACAGATACGCAGTATTTT.

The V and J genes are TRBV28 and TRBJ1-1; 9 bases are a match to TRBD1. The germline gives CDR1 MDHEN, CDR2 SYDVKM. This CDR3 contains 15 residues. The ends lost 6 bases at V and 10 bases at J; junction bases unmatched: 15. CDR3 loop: CASREQGQGKGSAFF. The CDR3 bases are TGTGCCAGCAGGGAACAGGGACAGGGAAAGGGGTCAGCTTTCTTT.

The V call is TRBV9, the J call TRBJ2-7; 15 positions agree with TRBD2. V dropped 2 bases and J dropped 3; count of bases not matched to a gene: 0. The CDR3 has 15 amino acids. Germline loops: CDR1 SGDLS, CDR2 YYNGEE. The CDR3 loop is CASSVGLAGGYEQYF. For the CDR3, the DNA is TGTGCCAGCAGCGTGGGACTAGCGGGGGGCTACGAGCAGTACTTC.

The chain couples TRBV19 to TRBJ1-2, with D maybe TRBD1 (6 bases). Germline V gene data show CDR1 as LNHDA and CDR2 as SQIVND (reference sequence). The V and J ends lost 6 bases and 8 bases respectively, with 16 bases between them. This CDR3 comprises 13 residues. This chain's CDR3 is CASSDRSHGGYTF. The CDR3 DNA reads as TGTGCCAGTAGCGACAGGAGCCATGGAGGCTACACCTTC.

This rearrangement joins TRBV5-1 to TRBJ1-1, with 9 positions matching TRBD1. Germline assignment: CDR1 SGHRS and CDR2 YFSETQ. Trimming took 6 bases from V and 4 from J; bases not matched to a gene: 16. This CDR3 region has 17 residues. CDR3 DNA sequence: TGCGCCAGCACCCTTCGGACAGGGGACCTAAGCGGCACTGAAGCTTTCTTT. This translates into CASTLRTGDLSGTEAFF. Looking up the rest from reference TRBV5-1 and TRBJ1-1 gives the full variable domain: KAGVTQTPRYLIKTRGQQVTLSCSPISGHRSVSWYQQTPGQGLQFLFEYFSETQRNKGNFPGRFSGRQFSNSRSEMNVSTLELGDSALYLCASTLRTGDLSGTEAFFGQGTRLTVV.

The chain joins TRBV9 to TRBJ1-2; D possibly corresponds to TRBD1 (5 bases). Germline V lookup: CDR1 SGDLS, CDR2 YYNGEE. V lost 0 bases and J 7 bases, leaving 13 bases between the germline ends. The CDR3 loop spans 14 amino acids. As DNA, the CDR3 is TGTGCCAGCAGCGTAGGAGGCAGGGTGAGTGGCTACACCTTC. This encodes CASSVGGRVSGYTF.